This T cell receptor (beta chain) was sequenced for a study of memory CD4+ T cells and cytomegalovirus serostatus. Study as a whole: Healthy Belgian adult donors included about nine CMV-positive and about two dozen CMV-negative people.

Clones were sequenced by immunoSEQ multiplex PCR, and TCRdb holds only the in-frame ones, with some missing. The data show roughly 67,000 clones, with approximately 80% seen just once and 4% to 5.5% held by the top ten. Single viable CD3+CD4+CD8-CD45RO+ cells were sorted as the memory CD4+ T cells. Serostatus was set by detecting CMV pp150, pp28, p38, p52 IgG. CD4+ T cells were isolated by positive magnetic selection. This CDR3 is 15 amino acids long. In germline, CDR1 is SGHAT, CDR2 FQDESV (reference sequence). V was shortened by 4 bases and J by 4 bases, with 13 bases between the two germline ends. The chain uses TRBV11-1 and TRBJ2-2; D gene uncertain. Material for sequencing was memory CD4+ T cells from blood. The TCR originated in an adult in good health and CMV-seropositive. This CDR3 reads CASSSRNYSTGELFF. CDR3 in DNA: TGTGCCAGCAGCTCTAGGAACTATTCCACCGGGGAGCTGTTTTTT.